This T cell receptor beta chain was sequenced for a study of radiotherapy plus CTLA-4 blockade in lung cancer. CDR1 and CDR2 from the germline V gene are SGHRS and YFSETQ. V was clipped by 1 base and J by 0 bases; unmatched bases: 3. The CDR3 contains 16 residues. The table came from immunoSEQ multiplex PCR; TCRdb's copy has only in-frame clones and leaves some out. The sample lists fewer than 140,000 clones, over 65% occurring once. Sequencing used peripheral blood, obtained from a patient treated with radiotherapy plus ipilimumab. This chain links TRBV5-1 with TRBJ2-1, with TRBD1 matching over 8 bases. This TCR was recovered from a human donor with non-small cell lung cancer that progressed on radiotherapy plus ipilimumab. Some clones in this sample may be carry-over from other donors' samples. The CDR3 DNA reads as TGCGCCAGCAGCTTGCAGGGGGCGAGCTCCTACAATGAGCAGTTCTTC. Translated: CASSLQGASSYNEQFF.